Ten or more counts support the clone carrying this T cell receptor beta chain. TCRdb re-called the 5' RACE reads through MiXCR, storing one row per CDR3 protein. The table shows over 110,000 distinct CDR3 sequences, with 7% to 10% occurring only once. The entry originates in a study of CD8 T cells in ankylosing spondylitis. Germline CDR1 SGHRS, CDR2 YFSETQ. The length of the CDR3 is 16 residues. With V trimmed by 4 bases and J by 0 bases, 8 bases remained unmatched. The chain links TRBV5-1 to TRBJ2-7; 9 positions agree with TRBD1. This receptor was taken from a male donor with ankylosing spondylitis. The specimen was synovial fluid, either unsorted or a sorted T cell fraction (not recorded which). The DNA of the CDR3 is TGCGCCAGCAGCGTAGCTCCGGGACAGGGCTCCTACGAGCAGTACTTC. Protein product: CASSVAPGQGSYEQYF.